A selection of T cell receptor beta chains follows, all from one sample in a study of cytomegalovirus exposure and HLA in healthy donors. Profiling relied on immunoSEQ multiplex PCR, and the TCRdb table lists in-frame clones only, not all of them. The profile shows some 170,000 clones, about three quarters of them singletons. Sequenced material: PBMCs. Receptors originate from a woman aged 55-75 years in good health and CMV-seropositive. The conserved cysteine and the conserved F or W are not part of the CDR3 here. Clone size is stated in some rows and not others, as once, few, many or a class when expanded.

clone_size,j_call,v_call,cdr3_aa
-,TRBJ2-3,TRBV6-6,ASSRTAGGGDTQY
-,TRBJ1-5,TRBV6-6,ASRPRQGQLNQPQH
once,TRBJ2-3,TRBV10-3,AISGIAGAADTQY
-,TRBJ1-4,TRBV11-2,ASSFVATGGNEKLF
-,TRBJ2-7,TRBV6-1,AISQGGDGEQY
-,TRBJ2-3,TRBV4-3,ARSGTSDTQY
-,TRBJ2-7,TRBV10-3,AIRRGGEAYEQY
few,TRBJ1-4,TRBV27,ASSRQSTNEKLF
-,TRBJ1-5,TRBV5-5,ASSSGQGVNQPQH
few,TRBJ2-7,TRBV5-1,ASSTNGQGGDEQY
-,TRBJ1-4,TRBV6-1,ASRRTGTNEKLF
-,TRBJ2-1,TRBV10-3,AISGSRLGEQF
-,TRBJ2-7,TRBV5-1,ASSLEATGTSYEQY
-,TRBJ2-3,TRBV5-1,ASSLDNSGRTDTQY
-,TRBJ2-5,TRBV6-1,ASSGGETQY
-,TRBJ2-3,TRBV30,AWSPTSTDTQY
-,TRBJ1-4,TRBV30,AWSVKQGNEKLF
-,TRBJ2-4,TRBV30,AWSVGRENIQY
-,TRBJ2-1,TRBV11-2,ASSLGTSDGNEQF
once,TRBJ2-1,TRBV7-8,ASSSRTASYNEQF
-,TRBJ1-6,TRBV19,ASKKRNNSPLH
-,TRBJ2-3,TRBV28,ASSSIAGPSTDTQY
-,TRBJ1-1,TRBV10-3,ASGSSDRHVEAF
-,TRBJ2-3,TRBV6-5,ASSSFRGADTQY
-,TRBJ2-2,TRBV7-3,ASSPIAGLNTGELF
-,TRBJ1-2,TRBV2,AKQVYVGYT
-,TRBJ2-2,TRBV2,ASTGGALNTGELF
-,TRBJ2-5,TRBV30,AWIRRDRGPPTQY
-,TRBJ2-7,TRBV9,ASSGTSGSTYEQY
once,TRBJ2-7,TRBV10-3,AIGDRSSYEQY
-,TRBJ1-1,TRBV5-4,ASSLGTGETAF
-,TRBJ2-3,TRBV19,ASTPGAQPSGQY
-,TRBJ2-3,TRBV27,ASSHLSGTSGRLTDTQY
few,TRBJ1-3,TRBV30,AWSPPDSSGNTIY
-,TRBJ2-3,TRBV2,ASRQGFTDTQY
-,TRBJ1-1,TRBV5-1,ASSEQGLNTEAF
-,TRBJ1-2,TRBV6-5,ASSPQGQWGGYT
-,-,TRBV21-1,ASSTRRPAYEQY
-,TRBJ2-4,TRBV2,ASSVGSDNKNIQY
few,TRBJ2-7,TRBV6-5,ASRPGSSSSYEQY
-,TRBJ1-4,TRBV2,ASSWRPNEKLF
-,TRBJ2-4,TRBV2,ASRGRTGYGETKNSQY
-,TRBJ1-1,TRBV6-6,ASRQGIQAF
once,TRBJ2-3,TRBV19,ASSLGQGGTDTQY
-,TRBJ2-5,TRBV7-6,ASSLAPNSQETQY
-,TRBJ2-7,TRBV7-9,ASSSRGGWSNYEQY
-,TRBJ2-7,TRBV5-4,ASSWDRAYEQY
-,TRBJ2-7,TRBV7-3,ASSLGHEREQY
-,TRBJ2-7,TRBV4-2,ASSQMASGTYEQY
-,TRBJ2-3,TRBV30,AWRPRTSGWTDTQY
once,TRBJ2-1,TRBV6-5,ASSRDTYNEQF
-,TRBJ1-1,TRBV28,ASSSGVTEAF
-,TRBJ2-5,TRBV19,ASSIGDSVQETQY
-,TRBJ2-7,TRBV19,ASSIWGTGGYEQY
-,TRBJ2-2,TRBV11-2,ASSLLGGGELF